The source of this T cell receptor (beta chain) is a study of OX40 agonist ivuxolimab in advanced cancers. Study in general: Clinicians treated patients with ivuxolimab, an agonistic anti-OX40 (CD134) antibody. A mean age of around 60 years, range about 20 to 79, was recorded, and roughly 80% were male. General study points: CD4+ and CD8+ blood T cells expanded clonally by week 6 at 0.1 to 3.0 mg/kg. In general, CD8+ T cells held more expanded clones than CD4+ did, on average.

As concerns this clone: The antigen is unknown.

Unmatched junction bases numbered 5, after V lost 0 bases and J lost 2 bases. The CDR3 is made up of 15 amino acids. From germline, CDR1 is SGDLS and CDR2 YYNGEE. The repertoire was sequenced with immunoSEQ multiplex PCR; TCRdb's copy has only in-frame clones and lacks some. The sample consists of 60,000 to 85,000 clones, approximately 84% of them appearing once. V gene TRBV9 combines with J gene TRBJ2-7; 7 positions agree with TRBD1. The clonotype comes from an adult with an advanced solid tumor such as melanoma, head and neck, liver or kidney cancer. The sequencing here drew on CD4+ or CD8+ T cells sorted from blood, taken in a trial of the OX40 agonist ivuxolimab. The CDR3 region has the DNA TGTGCCAGCAGCGTAGAGCCAGGGGGAACCTACGAGCAGTACTTC. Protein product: CASSVEPGGTYEQYF.